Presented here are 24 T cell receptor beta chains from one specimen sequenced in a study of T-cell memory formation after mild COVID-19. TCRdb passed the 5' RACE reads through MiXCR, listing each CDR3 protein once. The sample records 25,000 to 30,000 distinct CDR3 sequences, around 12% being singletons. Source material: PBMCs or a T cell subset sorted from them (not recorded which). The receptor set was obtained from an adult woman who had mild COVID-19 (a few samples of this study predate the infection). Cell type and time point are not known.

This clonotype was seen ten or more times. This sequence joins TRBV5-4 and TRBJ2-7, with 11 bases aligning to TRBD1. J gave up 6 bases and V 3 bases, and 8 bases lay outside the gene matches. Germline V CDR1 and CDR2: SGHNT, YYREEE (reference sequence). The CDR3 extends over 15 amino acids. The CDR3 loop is CASSYGTGGYSEQYF. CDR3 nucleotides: TGTGCCAGCAGCTACGGGACAGGGGGTTACTCCGAGCAGTACTTC. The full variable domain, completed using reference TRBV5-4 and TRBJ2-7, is ETGVTQSPTHLIKTRGQQVTLRCSSQSGHNTVSWYQQALGQGPQFIFQYYREEENGRGNFPPRFSGLQFPNYSSELNVNALELDDSALYLCASSYGTGGYSEQYFGPGTRLTVT.

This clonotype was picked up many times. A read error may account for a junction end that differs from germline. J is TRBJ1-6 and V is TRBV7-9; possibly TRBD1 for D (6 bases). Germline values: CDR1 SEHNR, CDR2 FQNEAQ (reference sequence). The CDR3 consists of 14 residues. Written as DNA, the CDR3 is TGTGCCTGCAGCCCAACAGGGCAGGATTCACCCCTCCACTTT. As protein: CACSPTGQDSPLHF.

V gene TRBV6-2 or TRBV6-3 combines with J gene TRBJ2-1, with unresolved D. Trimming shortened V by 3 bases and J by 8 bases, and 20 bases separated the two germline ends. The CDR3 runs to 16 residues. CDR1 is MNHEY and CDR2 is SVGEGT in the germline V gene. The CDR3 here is CASSYRSALPLDEQFF. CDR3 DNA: TGTGCCAGCAGTTATCGATCGGCCCTGCCTTTGGATGAGCAGTTCTTC.

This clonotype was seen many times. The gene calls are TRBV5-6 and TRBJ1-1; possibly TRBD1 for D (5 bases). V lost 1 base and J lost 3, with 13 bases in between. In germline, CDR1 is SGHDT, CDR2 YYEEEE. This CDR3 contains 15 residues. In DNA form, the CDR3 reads TGTGCCAGCAGCTTGTTAGGGGCGCTGGACACTGAAGCTTTCTTT. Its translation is CASSLLGALDTEAFF.

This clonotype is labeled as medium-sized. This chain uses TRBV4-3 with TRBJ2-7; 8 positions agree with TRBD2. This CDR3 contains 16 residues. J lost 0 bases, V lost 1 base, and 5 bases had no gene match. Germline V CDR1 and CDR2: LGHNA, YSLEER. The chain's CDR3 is CASSQVAGGHSYEQYF. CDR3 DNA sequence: TGCGCCAGCAGCCAAGTCGCGGGAGGCCACTCCTACGAGCAGTACTTC.

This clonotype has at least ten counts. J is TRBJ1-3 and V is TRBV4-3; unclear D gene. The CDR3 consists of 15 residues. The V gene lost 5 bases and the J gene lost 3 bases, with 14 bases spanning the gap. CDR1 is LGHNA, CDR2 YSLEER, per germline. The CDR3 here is CASSSHASDGNTIYF. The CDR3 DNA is TGCGCCAGCAGCTCCCACGCCTCGGATGGAAACACCATATATTTT.

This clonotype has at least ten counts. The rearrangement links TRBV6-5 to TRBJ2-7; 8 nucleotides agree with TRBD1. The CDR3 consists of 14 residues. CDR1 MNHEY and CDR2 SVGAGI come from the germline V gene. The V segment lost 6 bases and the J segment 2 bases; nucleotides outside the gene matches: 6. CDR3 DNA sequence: TGTGCCAGCAGCCTCAGGGGGCTCGCCTACGAGCAGTACTTC. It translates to CASSLRGLAYEQYF.

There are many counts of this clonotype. The CDR3 bases are TGTGCCAGCAGCGTTTCAGACAGTCCCGGCTATGGCTACACCTTC. The encoded protein is CASSVSDSPGYGYTF. V gene TRBV9 combines with J gene TRBJ1-2; D perhaps matches TRBD1 (5 bases). The CDR3 is 15 amino acids. Germline CDR1 SGDLS, CDR2 YYNGEE. Trimming cost V 2 bases and J 4 bases, with 15 bases left between them.

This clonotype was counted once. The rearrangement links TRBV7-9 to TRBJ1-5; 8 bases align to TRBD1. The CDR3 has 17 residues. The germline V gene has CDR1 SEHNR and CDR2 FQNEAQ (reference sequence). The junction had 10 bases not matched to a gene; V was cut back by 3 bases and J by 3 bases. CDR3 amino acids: CASSFLNPDRANQPQHF. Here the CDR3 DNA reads TGTGCCAGCAGCTTTCTCAACCCGGACAGGGCCAATCAGCCCCAGCATTTT. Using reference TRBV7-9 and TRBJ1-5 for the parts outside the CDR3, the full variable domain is DTGVSQNPRHKITKRGQNVTFRCDPISEHNRLYWYRQTLGQGPEFLTYFQNEAQLEKSRLLSDRFSAERPKGSFSTLEIQRTEQGDSAMYLCASSFLNPDRANQPQHFGDGTRLSIL.

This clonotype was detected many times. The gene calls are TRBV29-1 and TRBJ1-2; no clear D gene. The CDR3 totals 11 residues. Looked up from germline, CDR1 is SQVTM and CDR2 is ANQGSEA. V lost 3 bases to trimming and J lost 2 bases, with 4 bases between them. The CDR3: CSVEKNYGYTF. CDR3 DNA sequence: TGCAGCGTTGAGAAGAACTATGGCTACACCTTC.

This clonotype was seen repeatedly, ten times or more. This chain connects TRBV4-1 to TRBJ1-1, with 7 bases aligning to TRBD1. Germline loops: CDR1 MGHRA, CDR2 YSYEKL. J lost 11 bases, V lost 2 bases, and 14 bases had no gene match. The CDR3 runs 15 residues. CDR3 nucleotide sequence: TGCGCCAGCAGCCAACTTGTGACAGGGAACCTTGAGGCTTTCTTT. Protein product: CASSQLVTGNLEAFF.

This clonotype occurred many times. CDR3: CASSFRIRTGPTEAFF. The CDR3 nucleotides are TGTGCCAGCAGCTTCCGAATTCGGACCGGGCCCACTGAAGCTTTCTTT. The chain joins TRBV4-2 to TRBJ1-1; D is ambiguous. The CDR3 runs 16 residues. The germline gives CDR1 LGHNA, CDR2 YNFKEQ. Trimming left V 5 bases short and J 4 bases short, with 20 bases between.

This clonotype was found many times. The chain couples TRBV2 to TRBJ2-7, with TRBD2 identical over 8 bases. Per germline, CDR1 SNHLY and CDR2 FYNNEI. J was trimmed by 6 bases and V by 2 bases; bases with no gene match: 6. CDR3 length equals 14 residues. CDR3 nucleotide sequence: TGTGCCAGCAGTGAATACGGGAGGGCCTCCGAGCAGTACTTC. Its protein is CASSEYGRASEQYF.

CDR3 DNA: TGTGCCAGTAGTATGGCTCGCAGGGGGAACTATGGCTACACCTTC. It codes for CASSMARRGNYGYTF. The rearrangement links TRBV19 to TRBJ1-2, with 7 bases fitting TRBD1. CDR1 and CDR2 (germline): LNHDA, SQIVND (reference sequence). The CDR3 covers 15 residues. V trimming: 3 bases; J trimming: 2 bases; junction bases outside the gene matches: 6.

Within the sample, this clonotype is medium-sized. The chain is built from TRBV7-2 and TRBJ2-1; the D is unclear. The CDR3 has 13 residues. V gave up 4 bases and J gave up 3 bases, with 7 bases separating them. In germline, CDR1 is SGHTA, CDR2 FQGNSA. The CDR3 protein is CASSSRVYNEQFF. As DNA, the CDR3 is TGTGCCAGCAGCTCCCGGGTCTACAATGAGCAGTTCTTC.

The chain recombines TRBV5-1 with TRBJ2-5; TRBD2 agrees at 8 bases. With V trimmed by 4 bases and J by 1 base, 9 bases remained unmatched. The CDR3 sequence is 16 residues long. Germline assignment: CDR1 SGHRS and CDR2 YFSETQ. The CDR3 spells CASSLGTRVTQETQYF. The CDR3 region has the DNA TGCGCCAGCAGCCTCGGGACTAGGGTAACCCAAGAGACCCAGTACTTC.

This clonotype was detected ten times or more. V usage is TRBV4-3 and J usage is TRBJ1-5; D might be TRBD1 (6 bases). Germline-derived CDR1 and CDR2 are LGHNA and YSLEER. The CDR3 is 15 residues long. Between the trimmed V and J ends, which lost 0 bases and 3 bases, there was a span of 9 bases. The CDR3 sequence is CASSQEQGNNQPQHF. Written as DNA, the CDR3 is TGCGCCAGCAGCCAAGAGCAGGGGAACAATCAGCCCCAGCATTTT.

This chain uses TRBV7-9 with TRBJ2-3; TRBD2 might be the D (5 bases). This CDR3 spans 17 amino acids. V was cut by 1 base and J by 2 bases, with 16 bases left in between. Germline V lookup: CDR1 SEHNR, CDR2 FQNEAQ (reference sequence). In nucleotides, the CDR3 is TGTGCCAGCAGCTTAGGGCCGGAGAGCGGAAACACAGATACGCAGTATTTT. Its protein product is CASSLGPESGNTDTQYF.

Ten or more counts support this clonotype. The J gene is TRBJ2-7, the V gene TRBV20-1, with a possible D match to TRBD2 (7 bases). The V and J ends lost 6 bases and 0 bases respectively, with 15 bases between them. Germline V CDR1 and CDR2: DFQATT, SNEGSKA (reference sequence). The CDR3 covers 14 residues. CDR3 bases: TGCAGTGCCCGTAACAGGGACTACTCCTACGAGCAGTACTTC. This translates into CSARNRDYSYEQYF.

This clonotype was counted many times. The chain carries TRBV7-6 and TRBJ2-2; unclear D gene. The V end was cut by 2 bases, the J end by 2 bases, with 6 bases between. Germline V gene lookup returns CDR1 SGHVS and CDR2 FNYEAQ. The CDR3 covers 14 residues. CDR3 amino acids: CASSLRGNTGELFF. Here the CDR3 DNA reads TGTGCCAGCAGCTTAAGAGGAAACACCGGGGAGCTGTTTTTT.

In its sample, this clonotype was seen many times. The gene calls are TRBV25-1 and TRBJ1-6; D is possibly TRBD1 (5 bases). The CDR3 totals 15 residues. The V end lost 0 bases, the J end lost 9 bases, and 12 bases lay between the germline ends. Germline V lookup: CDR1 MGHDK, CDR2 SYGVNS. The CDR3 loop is CASSEYLGGGSPLHF. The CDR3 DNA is TGTGCCAGCAGTGAATATTTGGGGGGGGGTTCACCCCTCCACTTT.

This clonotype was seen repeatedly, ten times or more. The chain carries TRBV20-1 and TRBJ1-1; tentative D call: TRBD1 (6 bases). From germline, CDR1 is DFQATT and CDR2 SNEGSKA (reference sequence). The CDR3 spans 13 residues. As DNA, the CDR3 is TGCAGACAACACCAGGGGAAGAACACTGAAGCTTTCTTT. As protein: CRQHQGKNTEAFF.

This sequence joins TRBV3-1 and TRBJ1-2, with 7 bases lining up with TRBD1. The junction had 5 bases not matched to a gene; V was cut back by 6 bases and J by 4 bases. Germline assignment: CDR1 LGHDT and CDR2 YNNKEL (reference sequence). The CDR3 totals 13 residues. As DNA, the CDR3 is TGTGCCAGCAGTCGGGACAGCTCCTATGGCTACACCTTC. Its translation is CASSRDSSYGYTF.

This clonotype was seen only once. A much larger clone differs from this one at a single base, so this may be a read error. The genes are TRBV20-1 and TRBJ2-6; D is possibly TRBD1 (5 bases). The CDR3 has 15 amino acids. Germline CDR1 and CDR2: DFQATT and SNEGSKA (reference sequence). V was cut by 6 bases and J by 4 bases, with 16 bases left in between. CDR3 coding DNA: TGCAGTGCACACGACAGTGGTTCAGGGGCCAACGTCCTGACTTTC. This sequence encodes CSAHDSGSGANVLTF.